This T cell receptor beta chain is drawn from a study of PD-1 blockade in classical Hodgkin lymphoma (dated by TCRdb to 2020 to 2022). Describing the broader study: Nivolumab dosing was 3 mg/kg intravenously every 2 weeks, continuing until either disease progression or unacceptable toxicity. To define a peripheral blood immune signature of response to PD-1 blockade in classical Hodgkin lymphoma, the study combined TCR beta sequencing with CyTOF.

As to this clone: Its binding antigen is unknown. Within one base of it there is no much larger clone, and no base qualities were kept.

The label giving this sample's time point can be read as: cycle 4 day 1 (C4D1), after five to seven weeks of nivolumab. All trial patients had relapsed after autologous stem cell transplantation, with cohorts A, B and C differing in prior brentuximab vedotin exposure. The trial cohort was composed of about 58 patients with relapsed/refractory classical Hodgkin lymphoma, for whom complete response, partial response or progressive disease was recorded as best overall response. In the multi-cohort phase II CheckMate 205 trial, trial patients received single-agent nivolumab. An independent review committee assessed best overall response by applying the 2007 International Working Group response criteria. Trial PBMCs were collected immediately before nivolumab initiation (C1D1) and during therapy at cycle 2 day 1 and cycle 4 day 1. Peripheral blood was collected in 8 mL Vacutainer Cell Preparation Tubes, from which PBMCs were isolated by centrifugation and then cryopreserved.

The germline V gene provides CDR1 SGHDT and CDR2 YYEEEE. The CDR3 runs 15 amino acids, cysteine and phenylalanine included. The retained sequence is limited to the CDR3, 45 bases, with the frame set at the first base. V drops 0 bases and J drops 8 bases, leaving 12 bases in between. The Qiagen DNeasy kit was used to extract genomic DNA both from unsorted PBMCs and from the negatively selected CD4+ and CD8+ fractions. Using primers that anneal to V and J segments, immunoSEQ multiplex PCR amplified the TCR beta CDR3 regions. A synthetic immune receptor repertoire was used to minimize amplification bias, and any residual bias was removed computationally once sequencing was done. In the original analysis: Repertoire diversity was quantified as the Shannon entropy index using custom Python scripts. The unsorted, CD4+ and CD8+ repertoires were each analyzed separately, with the exception of combined analyses, where CD4+ and CD8+ sequences were merged in silico. Clonal expansion was defined as a frequency increase of at least 2-fold after treatment compared with C1D1, and clones undetected at baseline were assigned a pseudocount of 0.5. Clones with 0 or 1 copy at C1D1 were classified as singleton clones, and clones with 2 or more copies were classified as non-singleton clones. Clones expanded in unsorted samples were labelled as CD4+, CD8+ or unknown by matching protein sequences in sorted samples from the same patient. Wilcoxon tests on paired samples were used to test changes in diversity from C1D1 to C4D1. In its TCRdb copy, this immuneACCESS table keeps in-frame sequences only and misses some clones. Where compared with another copy, unresolved V genes explain less than half of these, and the others have no known cause. The DNA gave D and trimming, while V, J and clone size come from that table. For this sample the table gives tens of thousands of clones, of which 87% were detected only once. Roughly 8% of the sample is taken by the ten largest.

Beyond this particular receptor, the publication reports: Baseline TCR diversity was reported to be lower in newly diagnosed patients than in healthy donors, and even lower in relapsed/refractory patients. A significant rise by C4D1 was seen in CD4+ but not CD8+ TCR diversity (p=0.0027 vs p=0.16), with the rise being most apparent in complete responders (p=0.02). Lower diversity was seen in patients whose nivolumab began less than 1 year after ASCT, and these patients were left out of later analyses so that immune reconstitution would not confound the results. Trial patients with a complete response had baseline diversity similar to that of newly diagnosed patients, while partial responders and progressors had significantly lower diversity. The study covered only a single clinical trial cohort, and the causes of the repertoire differences, possibly disease activity or prior therapy, were still not defined.

This TCR came from a human donor with classical Hodgkin lymphoma. The V and J segments used are TRBV5-6 and TRBJ1-6; there is no confident call for the D gene. Material: peripheral blood mononuclear cells (PBMCs), obtained before the fourth cycle of nivolumab. In nucleotides, the sequence is TGTGCCAGCAGCTTGGAAGGATACCGACATTCACCCCTCCACTTT. It translates to CASSLEGYRHSPLHF.